The 13 T cell receptor beta chains presented below share a single source sample, sequenced in a study of T cells in localized non-small cell lung cancer. Only in-frame clones appear in the TCRdb table, and some are missing; sequencing was by immunoSEQ multiplex PCR. The sample includes about 3,500 clones, about 29% of them seen just once. The source material was lung tumor tissue, sampled before any cancer treatment. The receptors shown here come from a man between 40 and 70 years old with stage I lung adenocarcinoma.

CDR3: CASSPGTSGYEQYF. In DNA, the CDR3 is TGCGCCAGCAGCCCCGGGACTAGCGGATACGAGCAGTACTTC. The V gene is TRBV5-1, the J gene TRBJ2-7, with 11 nucleotides matching TRBD2. The V and J ends lost 4 bases and 4 bases, in that order; junction bases with no gene match: 4. The germline V gene encodes CDR1 SGHRS and CDR2 YFSETQ. CDR3 length equals 14 residues.

The CDR3 sequence: CASSPQAASGGYEQFF. The CDR3, as DNA: TGTGCCAGCTCACCACAGGCCGCTAGCGGGGGATATGAGCAGTTCTTC. V and J are TRBV18 and TRBJ2-1; the match to TRBD2 covers 10 bases. Germline V gene data show CDR1 as KGHSH and CDR2 as LQKENI. The CDR3 is made up of 16 amino acids. J was trimmed by 8 bases and V by 1 base; bases with no gene match: 8.

This chain connects TRBV19 to TRBJ2-7; D tentatively fits TRBD1 or TRBD2 (5 bases each). CDR3 length equals 14 residues. Germline V gives CDR1 LNHDA, CDR2 SQIVND (reference sequence). V was shortened by 3 bases and J by 4 bases, with 13 bases between the two germline ends. CDR3 sequence: CASSIRDGSYEQYF. For the CDR3, the DNA is TGTGCCAGTAGTATCCGGGACGGTTCGTACGAGCAGTACTTC.

CDR3 amino acids: CASRAQLTRHEQYF. CDR3 nucleotide sequence: TGTGCCAGCAGAGCCCAGTTGACTCGGCACGAGCAGTACTTC. The chain carries TRBV28 and TRBJ2-7; D call uncertain. V dropped 6 bases and J dropped 5 bases, with 17 bases sitting between them. Germline V gives CDR1 MDHEN, CDR2 SYDVKM. The CDR3 length is 14 residues.

This chain connects TRBV5-1 to TRBJ2-3; the D gene is possibly TRBD1 (6 bases). Germline CDR1 is SGHRS and CDR2 is YFSETQ. Trimming cost V 2 bases and J 0 bases, with 13 bases left between them. The CDR3 is 16 amino acids. The DNA for the CDR3 is TGCGCCAGCAGCTTCTCAGGGGCCTATAGCACAGATACGCAGTATTTT. As protein: CASSFSGAYSTDTQYF.

V and J are TRBV9 and TRBJ2-3, with D unclear. The V end was cut by 0 bases, the J end by 0 bases, with 11 bases between. CDR3 length equals 16 residues. CDR1 SGDLS and CDR2 YYNGEE come from the germline V gene. This chain's CDR3 is CASSVGSDISTDTQYF. CDR3 nucleotide sequence: TGTGCCAGCAGCGTAGGATCAGACATTAGCACAGATACGCAGTATTTT.

This clone was counted a few times. This chain links TRBV11-3 with TRBJ2-2, with D perhaps matching TRBD2 (6 bases). Trimming removed 5 bases from V and 8 bases from J, with 15 bases in between. The CDR3 has 14 amino acids. In germline, CDR1 is SGHNT, CDR2 YENEEA. The CDR3 bases are TGTGCCAGCAGCCTGGGACTGTTCGATGGGGAGCTGTTTTTT. Amino acids: CASSLGLFDGELFF. Together with reference TRBV11-3 and TRBJ2-2, the CDR3 gives the full variable domain: EAGVVQSPRYKIIEKKQPVAFWCNPISGHNTLYWYLQNLGQGPELLIRYENEEAVDDSQLPKDRFSAERLKGVDSTLKIQPAELGDSAVYLCASSLGLFDGELFFGEGSRLTVL.

This clone was seen just once. The V and J genes are TRBV5-1 and TRBJ1-2; TRBD1 aligns across 7 bases. The CDR3 loop spans 14 amino acids. The germline gives CDR1 SGHRS, CDR2 YFSETQ. V shed 6 bases, J shed 2 bases, and the junction held 7 bases outside the gene matches. CDR3: CASKYRGDNYGYTF. The CDR3 DNA reads as TGCGCCAGCAAGTACAGGGGCGACAACTATGGCTACACCTTC.

This clone is categorized as medium-sized. The rearrangement links TRBV6-8 to TRBJ2-5; TRBD1 aligns across 9 bases. V dropped 6 bases and J dropped 1; count of bases not matched to a gene: 0. Germline V gene lookup returns CDR1 MNHGY and CDR2 SAAAGT. This CDR3 region has 13 residues. The DNA for the CDR3 is TGTGCCAGCAGGACAGGGGGCCAAGAGACCCAGTACTTC. Its protein product is CASRTGGQETQYF.

For the CDR3, the DNA is TGTGCTAGTGGTTTTTCAGGGAGCAATGAGCAGTTCTTC. The encoded protein is CASGFSGSNEQFF. The chain couples TRBV12-5 to TRBJ2-1, with D perhaps given as TRBD1 or TRBD2 (5 bases each). The CDR3 contains 13 residues. From germline, CDR1 is LGHNT and CDR2 FRNRAP. V lost 3 bases and J 6 bases, leaving 9 bases between the germline ends. The variable domain in full, completed from reference TRBV12-5 and TRBJ2-1, reads DARVTQTPRHKVTEMGQEVTMRCQPILGHNTVFWYRQTMMQGLELLAYFRNRAPLDDSGMPKDRFSAEMPDATLATLKIQPSEPRDSAVYFCASGFSGSNEQFFGPGTRLTVL.

This clone was counted between two and nine times. The chain recombines TRBV6-8 with TRBJ2-7; tentatively, D is TRBD1 or TRBD2 (5 bases each). This CDR3 is 15 amino acids long. Germline V gene lookup returns CDR1 MNHGY and CDR2 SAAAGT. V was pared by 2 bases and J by 5 bases, with 16 bases between. CDR3 sequence reads: CASSYLGWGYHEQYF. CDR3 DNA sequence: TGTGCCAGCAGTTACCTGGGATGGGGGTACCACGAGCAGTACTTC.

This clone was seen a few times. The chain combines TRBV6-8 with TRBJ2-3; unclear D gene. The CDR3 length is 19 residues. CDR1 MNHGY and CDR2 SAAAGT come from the germline V gene. Between the trimmed V and J ends, which lost 0 bases and 0 bases, there was a span of 19 bases. The CDR3 nucleotides read TGTGCCAGCAGTTACTCGAGTTTGATGTCCGCGGATAGCACAGATACGCAGTATTTT. It is translated as CASSYSSLMSADSTDTQYF.

This clone was observed a few times. The rearrangement uses TRBV6-1 and TRBJ1-2; no definite D call. V was shortened by 0 bases and J by 1 base, with 6 bases between the two germline ends. The germline V gene encodes CDR1 MNHNS and CDR2 SASEGT. This CDR3 comprises 14 residues. CDR3 sequence (DNA): TGTGCCAGCAGTGAAGCTACAGATAACTATGGCTACACCTTC. Translating gives CASSEATDNYGYTF.